This T cell receptor (beta chain) was observed in a study of OX40 agonist ivuxolimab in advanced cancers. Measured with immunoSEQ multiplex PCR; TCRdb has only the in-frame clones, and not every one. The table includes about 35,000 clones, approximately 90% detected once. General study findings and limits: Clones of CD4+ and CD8+ blood T cells grew by week 6 at doses of 0.1 to 3.0 mg/kg.

As for this clone: Its antigen is undetermined.

The germline gives CDR1 MNHEY, CDR2 SVGAGI. This CDR3 has 12 residues. V lost 6 bases and J lost 9, with 14 bases in between. The starting material was CD4+ or CD8+ T cells sorted from blood, obtained in a trial of the OX40 agonist ivuxolimab. This sequence joins TRBV6-5 and TRBJ2-5; D possibly matches TRBD1 or TRBD2 (5 bases each). This receptor was taken from an adult with an advanced solid tumor such as melanoma, head and neck, liver or kidney cancer. The CDR3 sequence is CASSYGTLAQYF. CDR3 sequence (DNA): TGTGCCAGCAGCTATGGGACCTTGGCCCAGTACTTC.